The present T cell receptor (beta chain) was sequenced within a study of blood T cell repertoires in COVID-19. Turning to the study itself: Acute and convalescent COVID-19 samples came from the United States, Italy and Spain. PBMCs, B-cell-depleted T cells, or T cells were the source of the cDNA or gDNA that made up the material.

The sample holds many counts of this clone. Other DNA sequences in this specimen translate into the identical CDR3. Germline CDR1 reads SQVTM; CDR2 reads ANQGSEA. Trimming cost V 7 bases and J 1 base, with 7 bases left between them. The CDR3 contains 11 residues. In the authors' workflow: Cell counts per sample came from amplifying reference gene primers. Assay: immunoSEQ multiplex PCR; the TCRdb copy retains only in-frame clones and omits some. The V and J calls and clone size come from that table; D and trimming were worked out from the DNA. This table holds about 300,000 clones, 89% found once. Sequencing was performed on peripheral blood. The chain has TRBV29-1 and TRBJ1-1; D remains unclear. The clonotype originates from a young man who had recovered from COVID-19. CDR3 loop: CSATRNTEAFF. CDR3 sequence (DNA): TGCAGCGCCACACGGAACACTGAAGCTTTCTTT. Variable domain in full (rest from reference TRBV29-1 and TRBJ1-1): SAVISQKPSRDICQRGTSLTIQCQVDSQVTMMFWYRQQPGQSLTLIATANQGSEATYESGFVIDKFPISRPNLTFSTLTVSNMSPEDSSIYLCSATRNTEAFFGQGTRLTVV.